This T cell receptor (beta chain) was obtained from a study of vaccination and CD4 T cells after COVID-19. The assay that was used to sequence DNA from cultured CD4+ T cells was the Oncomine TCR Beta short-read assay. In TCRdb, the PCR reads were re-called with MiXCR into one record per CDR3 protein. The sample carries around 16,000 distinct CDR3 sequences, approximately 71% recorded once. Comments on this clonotype: Its target is unknown.

Noted treatment: approximately nine-day PBMC culture with coronavirus spike peptide pools or control peptides (ViraFEST assay). All positive PCR tests were dated between March and December 2020, predating US Alpha, Beta and Delta variants. This CDR3 comprises 15 residues. The germline gives CDR1 SGHTA, CDR2 FQGTGA. Trimming removed 3 bases at V and 2 bases at J, with 12 bases between. The sequence came from a human donor who had recovered from COVID-19. The material sequenced was CD4+ T cells from blood, cultured in vitro. The chain uses TRBV7-3 and TRBJ2-3, with D possibly being TRBD2 (5 bases). DNA for the CDR3: TGTGCCAGCAGCTTTCAGAGCGGAACCACAGATACGCAGTATTTT. This translates into CASSFQSGTTDTQYF.